The clone carrying this T cell receptor beta chain has just a few counts. The target antigen is unknown. V lost 0 bases, J lost 2 bases, and 6 bases lay in between. CDR3 size: 14 residues. The germline gives CDR1 WSHSY, CDR2 SAAADI. This entry comes from a study of blood T cells in healthy people across ages. PCR was performed a second time for roughly 7 to 11 cycles using a sample-barcoded 5' primer and a J-beta primer mix. TCRdb used MiXCR to reprocess the 5' RACE reads, holding one entry per CDR3 protein. Seen here are 780,000 or so distinct CDR3 sequences, around 25% observed once, and the top ten hold approximately 4%. General study points: Researchers said unsorted PBMCs prevented a conclusive naive versus antigen-experienced comparison.

The data were also submitted as part of a second study, on T cells of mothers and their children.

Sample: blood. The TCR comes from a boy aged 5-17 years in good health. The gene calls are TRBV10-2 and TRBJ2-3; D call uncertain. CDR3 residues: CASSESDPTDTQYF. The DNA of the CDR3 is TGCGCCAGCAGTGAGTCGGACCCCACAGATACGCAGTATTTT.